One and the same sample provided the 17 T cell receptor beta chains below, sequenced in a study of shared clonotypes between healthy human individuals. Assay used: immunoSEQ multiplex PCR; TCRdb lists only in-frame clones, some missing. The sample has about 110,000 clones, 67% seen once; the top ten hold approximately 23%. Sequenced sample: memory CD8+ T cells sorted from blood. Subset meaning: CD45RO+ cells pooled with CCR7-negative TemRA cells. These receptors came from a woman under 40 in good health.

The gene calls are TRBV25-1 and TRBJ1-5; D call uncertain. Per germline, CDR1 MGHDK and CDR2 SYGVNS. CDR3 length: 18 amino acids. With 5 bases removed from V and 0 bases from J, the gap between germline ends came to 20 bases. The CDR3 DNA follows: TGTGCCAGCAGTCCCGTTGAGGGTGACACAGATAGCAATCAGCCCCAGCATTTT. Translated: CASSPVEGDTDSNQPQHF. The variable domain in full, completed from reference TRBV25-1 and TRBJ1-5, reads EADIYQTPRYLVIGTGKKITLECSQTMGHDKMYWYQQDPGMELHLIHYSYGVNSTEKGDLSSESTVSRIRTEHFPLTLESARPSHTSQYLCASSPVEGDTDSNQPQHFGDGTRLSIL.

Of note for this clone: Sequence at one end of the junction differs from germline and may be a read error. The V and J genes are TRBV6-1 and TRBJ2-3, with D maybe TRBD2 (5 bases). This CDR3 has 13 amino acids. Germline V gives CDR1 MNHNS, CDR2 SASEGT. CDR3 DNA sequence: TGTGCCAGCAGTGAAGAGGCCCCTTACGAACGGGGATTT. It specifies CASSEEAPYERGF.

This clone showed up just a few times. The chain carries TRBV18 and TRBJ1-4; D might be TRBD1 (5 bases). Germline V lookup: CDR1 KGHSH, CDR2 LQKENI. The length of the CDR3 is 14 residues. V lost 2 bases and J lost 6, with 10 bases in between. The DNA of the CDR3 is TGTGCCAGCTCACCAGGGGGAGTGGATGAAAAACTGTTTTTT. Protein sequence: CASSPGGVDEKLFF.

V and J are TRBV28 and TRBJ1-2; 11 bases fit TRBD1. This CDR3 contains 14 residues. J lost 5 bases, V lost 4 bases, and 3 bases had no gene match. CDR1 MDHEN and CDR2 SYDVKM come from the germline V gene. The CDR3 nucleotides are TGTGCCAGCAGTTCCGGGACAGGGGGATATGGCTACACCTTC. Its translation is CASSSGTGGYGYTF.

This clone was seen once. The chain carries TRBV2 and TRBJ1-4, with 7 bases that match TRBD1. This CDR3 spans 18 amino acids. The ends lost 5 bases at V and 0 bases at J; junction bases unmatched: 12. Germline CDR1 is SNHLY and CDR2 is FYNNEI. The DNA of the CDR3 is TGTGCCAGCAGTAAAAAACCGGGACAGACCACAACTAATGAAAAACTGTTTTTT. Residues: CASSKKPGQTTTNEKLFF.

This clone was counted a few times. The chain recombines TRBV7-9 with TRBJ2-7; D not resolved. Germline V gene lookup returns CDR1 SEHNR and CDR2 FQNEAQ (reference sequence). This CDR3 is 15 amino acids long. Trimming removed 3 bases from V and 5 bases from J, with 17 bases in between. CDR3 residues: CASSLVVDVGHEQYF. CDR3 sequence (DNA): TGTGCCAGCAGCTTGGTCGTGGACGTTGGTCACGAGCAGTACTTC.

The chain combines TRBV7-9 with TRBJ1-1; no firm D call. The CDR3 sequence is 14 residues long. Germline values: CDR1 SEHNR, CDR2 FQNEAQ (reference sequence). Trimming shortened V by 1 base and J by 0 bases, and 6 bases separated the two germline ends. In DNA form, the CDR3 reads TGTGCCAGCAGCTTAGTAGGGATGAACACTGAAGCTTTCTTT. This sequence encodes CASSLVGMNTEAFF.

CDR3 DNA: TGTGCCAGCAGCTTAGTTGGGGAGGACGAGCAGTACTTC. Protein product: CASSLVGEDEQYF. The chain joins TRBV7-8 to TRBJ2-7; possibly TRBD2 for D (6 bases). The CDR3 runs 13 residues. CDR1 SGHVS and CDR2 FQNEAQ come from the germline V gene. Trimming removed 1 base from V and 5 bases from J, with 9 bases in between.

The chain carries TRBV4-1 and TRBJ2-1; 7 nucleotides agree with TRBD2. The CDR3 length is 14 residues. Germline values: CDR1 MGHRA, CDR2 YSYEKL. After removal of 6 bases from V and 1 base from J, the junction contained 3 bases not matched to a gene. The CDR3 spells CASRREESYNEQFF. As DNA, the CDR3 is TGCGCCAGCAGACGGGAGGAGTCCTACAATGAGCAGTTCTTC.

The chain has TRBV27 and TRBJ2-1; 8 bases align to TRBD2. The trim removed 3 bases at V and 4 bases at J, leaving 8 bases unmatched. CDR1 is MNHEY and CDR2 is SMNVEV in the germline V gene (reference sequence). This CDR3 is 16 amino acids long. The CDR3 loop reads CASSLGVSGAYNEQFF. The CDR3 bases are TGTGCCAGCAGTTTGGGGGTTAGCGGGGCATACAATGAGCAGTTCTTC.

The CDR3 nucleotides read TGTGCCAGCAGCTTTCGGGACAGGGGTAGAGATACGCAGTATTTT. Translating gives CASSFRDRGRDTQYF. V and J are TRBV7-8 and TRBJ2-3, with 10 bases fitting TRBD1. The germline V gene encodes CDR1 SGHVS and CDR2 FQNEAQ. This CDR3 has 15 residues. V shed 3 bases, J shed 5 bases, and the junction held 5 bases outside the gene matches.

V usage is TRBV5-6 and J usage is TRBJ1-2; D not resolved. This CDR3 is built from 14 residues. The germline V and J ends were trimmed by 5 bases and 3 bases, with 14 bases remaining between them. In germline, CDR1 is SGHDT, CDR2 YYEEEE. The CDR3 loop is CASRDEGRDYGYTF. The DNA for the CDR3 is TGTGCCAGCAGGGACGAAGGGAGGGACTATGGCTACACCTTC.

The J gene is TRBJ2-2, the V gene TRBV6-5; D is uncertain. Trimming removed 5 bases at V and 0 bases at J, with 10 bases between. The CDR3 runs 15 residues. Germline assignment: CDR1 MNHEY and CDR2 SVGAGI. CDR3 residues: CASSRTLANTGELFF. In nucleotides, the CDR3 is TGTGCCAGCAGTCGGACGCTCGCGAACACCGGGGAGCTGTTTTTT.

This clone came up once. The V call is TRBV27, the J call TRBJ2-7; D could derive from TRBD1 or TRBD2 (5 bases each). The CDR3 consists of 16 residues. V was clipped by 3 bases and J by 3 bases, with 18 bases between them. CDR1 is MNHEY and CDR2 is SMNVEV in the germline V gene (reference sequence). This CDR3 is CASSFGLGTGLYEQYF. CDR3 coding DNA: TGTGCCAGCAGTTTCGGTCTTGGGACCGGCCTCTACGAGCAGTACTTC.

This chain links TRBV28 with TRBJ2-1, with D tentatively TRBD1 (6 bases). This CDR3 has 15 residues. Germline CDR1 and CDR2: MDHEN and SYDVKM. V gave up 7 bases and J gave up 0 bases, with 13 bases separating them. Written as DNA, the CDR3 is TGTGCCAGCAAAGGTGCAGGGGACTCCTACAATGAGCAGTTCTTC. This gives the protein CASKGAGDSYNEQFF.

This chain links TRBV5-1 with TRBJ1-1; TRBD1 agrees at 7 bases. The CDR3 totals 15 residues. Trimming removed 4 bases from V and 1 base from J; junction bases left unmatched: 7. The V gene's germline CDR1 is SGHRS and CDR2 YFSETQ. This CDR3 reads CASSPQGTANTEAFF. CDR3 coding DNA: TGCGCCAGCAGCCCCCAAGGGACAGCGAACACTGAAGCTTTCTTT.

The chain combines TRBV27 with TRBJ1-1; TRBD1 might be the D (5 bases). From germline, CDR1 is MNHEY and CDR2 SMNVEV (reference sequence). V dropped 1 base and J dropped 1 base, with 7 bases sitting between them. The CDR3 contains 14 residues. CDR3 region: CASSLLGQNTEAFF. Written as DNA, the CDR3 is TGTGCCAGCAGTTTATTAGGACAGAACACTGAAGCTTTCTTT.